This paragraph reports one T cell receptor beta chain. Per the study methods: Amplification from reference gene primers served as the basis for estimated nucleated cell counts. Profiling relied on immunoSEQ multiplex PCR, and the TCRdb table lists in-frame clones only, not all of them. Clonal size and the V and J genes are those of that table, whereas D and trimming came from the DNA. This sample yields roughly 170,000 clones, of which approximately 80% are seen a single time; 15% to 20% belongs to the top ten. This sample stems from a study of blood T cell repertoires in COVID-19. Germline values: CDR1 SGHRS, CDR2 YFSETQ. V lost 5 bases to trimming and J lost 5 bases, with 21 bases between them. This CDR3 contains 16 residues.

The TCR comes from a woman between 45 and 65 years old who had recovered from COVID-19. Material for sequencing was PBMCs or T cells enriched from blood (not recorded which). This rearrangement joins TRBV5-1 to TRBJ2-3; TRBD1 might be the D (7 bases). As DNA, the CDR3 is TGCGCCAGCAGGGACAGGCCCTCGGGGGAGGTAGATACGCAGTATTTT. Translated, it gives CASRDRPSGEVDTQYF.